One sample yielded the 22 T cell receptor beta chains listed below, sequenced in a study of blood T cells in healthy people across ages. Combining a sample-barcoded 5' primer with a J-beta primer mix, a second PCR ran for about 7 to 12 cycles. Each CDR3 protein gets one entry after TCRdb re-called the 5' RACE reads with MiXCR. The sample lists 800,000 or so distinct CDR3 sequences, around a quarter seen once, with roughly 3.5% in the top ten. These data were likewise used in another study, on T cells of mothers and their children.

The specimen sequenced was blood. All receptors come from a boy between 10 and 17 years old in good health.

The CDR3 region has the DNA TGTGCCAGCAGCGCCGCGACAGGTATGAACACTGAAGCTTTCTTT. As protein: CASSAATGMNTEAFF. The genes are TRBV7-2 and TRBJ1-1, with a possible D match to TRBD1 (6 bases). Germline V CDR1 and CDR2: SGHTA, FQGNSA. Trimming stripped 5 bases from V and 0 bases from J, with 13 bases between. The CDR3 is 15 amino acids.

The chain has TRBV20-1 and TRBJ2-5, with 7 nucleotides matching TRBD2. The J call may be in error: the DNA end matches TRBJ2-7 better. The germline V gene has CDR1 DFQATT and CDR2 SNEGSKA (reference sequence). The CDR3 is 15 amino acids. The CDR3 region has the DNA TGCAGTGCTTCCTCTTGGGGCCGGGGGGTAGGCGAGCAGTACTTC. It translates to CSASSWGRGVGEQYF.

As to this clonotype: Relative to the germline gene, one junction end is altered; a read error may explain this. This chain uses TRBV7-2 with TRBJ2-5; 9 positions match TRBD2. The CDR3 length is 16 residues. In germline, CDR1 is SGHTA, CDR2 FQGNSA. DNA for the CDR3: TGTGCCAGCAGCAATAGTGGGACTAGCAAAAAAGAGACCCAGTGCTTC. Translating it yields CASSNSGTSKKETQCF.

V is TRBV20-1 and J is TRBJ2-5; tentatively, D is TRBD2 (5 bases). The DNA end lines up better with TRBJ2-7; the J call may be wrong. This CDR3 has 14 residues. The V gene's germline CDR1 is DFQATT and CDR2 SNEGSKA (reference sequence). In nucleotides, the CDR3 is TGCAGTGCTGCTAATACGCGGACTCCCTACGAGCAGTACTTC. Translating gives CSAANTRTPYEQYF.

This clonotype has more than one count but fewer than ten. The gene calls are TRBV7-2 and TRBJ1-4; 10 nucleotides match TRBD1. V dropped 2 bases and J dropped 8; count of bases not matched to a gene: 2. Germline-derived CDR1 and CDR2 are SGHTA and FQGNSA. The CDR3 spans 14 residues. The CDR3, as DNA: TGTGCCAGCAGCTTACGACAGGGGGCCGAAAAACTGTTTTTT. Translation gives CASSLRQGAEKLFF.

The chain is built from TRBV9 and TRBJ2-2; D is tentatively TRBD1 or TRBD2 (6 bases each). Germline values: CDR1 SGDLS, CDR2 YYNGEE. The CDR3 extends over 16 amino acids. Trimming shortened V by 4 bases and J by 4 bases, and 17 bases separated the two germline ends. The CDR3 DNA reads as TGTGCCAGCAGCCCTAGGGGGGCAGGGAGCACCGGGGAGCTGTTTTTT. Its protein is CASSPRGAGSTGELFF.

The chain has TRBV27 and TRBJ2-7, with 7 bases matching TRBD1. Germline CDR1 is MNHEY and CDR2 is SMNVEV (reference sequence). The CDR3 has 13 residues. V dropped 8 bases and J dropped 2; count of bases not matched to a gene: 6. CDR3 sequence (DNA): TGTGCCAGCGGCCGGGACAGACCCTACGAGCAGTACTTC. The encoded protein is CASGRDRPYEQYF.

This clonotype was seen a few times. This chain connects TRBV5-1 to TRBJ1-4; possible D gene TRBD1, 5 bases. Germline-derived CDR1 and CDR2 are SGHRS and YFSETQ. With 0 bases removed from V and 2 bases from J, the gap between germline ends came to 8 bases. The CDR3 extends over 15 amino acids. The CDR3 nucleotides are TGCGCCAGCAGCTTGGGGGGCCTGACTAATGAAAAACTGTTTTTT. Translated, it gives CASSLGGLTNEKLFF. Full variable domain (outside the CDR3, taken from reference TRBV5-1 and TRBJ1-4): KAGVTQTPRYLIKTRGQQVTLSCSPISGHRSVSWYQQTPGQGLQFLFEYFSETQRNKGNFPGRFSGRQFSNSRSEMNVSTLELGDSALYLCASSLGGLTNEKLFFGSGTQLSVL.

J is TRBJ2-6 and V is TRBV7-8, with 14 nucleotides matching TRBD2. V lost 4 bases to trimming and J lost 2 bases; unmatched junction nucleotides: 4. The CDR3 runs 18 residues. Looked up from germline, CDR1 is SGHVS and CDR2 is FQNEAQ. The CDR3 loop is CASSSRLAGGPGANVLTF. The CDR3 DNA reads TGTGCCAGCAGCTCCCGACTAGCGGGGGGGCCTGGGGCCAACGTCCTGACTTTC.

This sequence joins TRBV5-1 and TRBJ2-7; 7 nucleotides align to TRBD2. The CDR3 is 16 residues long. The ends lost 7 bases at V and 4 bases at J; junction bases unmatched: 17. The germline gives CDR1 SGHRS, CDR2 YFSETQ. The CDR3 sequence: CASGSREPGGEYEQYF. The CDR3 DNA sequence: TGCGCCAGCGGATCGCGGGAGCCAGGAGGCGAATACGAGCAGTACTTC.

The chain uses TRBV24-1 and TRBJ2-1, with 16 bases aligning to TRBD2. The germline CDR1 and CDR2 sequences are KGHDR and SFDVKD. Trimming took 4 bases from V and 2 from J; bases not matched to a gene: 10. The CDR3 runs to 20 residues. CDR3 in DNA: TGTGCCACCAGTGACTCTTCCGGGACTAGCGGGAGGGCTCCCTACAATGAGCAGTTCTTC. Translated: CATSDSSGTSGRAPYNEQFF.

This clonotype came up a few times. The J gene is TRBJ1-1, the V gene TRBV6-6, with 8 bases that match TRBD1. Unmatched junction bases numbered 11, after V lost 4 bases and J lost 4 bases. Per the germline V gene, CDR1 is MNHNY and CDR2 is SVGAGI (reference sequence). This CDR3 contains 16 residues. The CDR3, as DNA: TGTGCCAGCAGTTCCCGGCCAGGGACAGGTCCCACTGAAGCTTTCTTT. It specifies CASSSRPGTGPTEAFF.

The chain uses TRBV11-2 and TRBJ2-5, with D uncertain. CDR1 is SGHAT, CDR2 FQNNGV, per germline. This CDR3 contains 14 residues. The germline V and J ends were trimmed by 5 bases and 3 bases, with 13 bases remaining between them. CDR3 sequence: CASSPGGAEETQYF. CDR3 in DNA: TGTGCCAGCAGCCCCGGTGGAGCTGAAGAGACCCAGTACTTC.

There are a few counts of this clonotype. The V gene is TRBV7-3, the J gene TRBJ2-5, with TRBD2 identical over 8 bases. CDR3 length: 15 amino acids. Germline trimming cut 5 bases from V and 5 bases from J; bases unmatched to any gene: 10. Germline CDR1 is SGHTA and CDR2 is FQGTGA. This CDR3 is CASSRGSGGRETQYF. The CDR3 DNA follows: TGTGCCAGCAGCCGCGGAAGCGGGGGCCGCGAGACCCAGTACTTC.

This clonotype showed up just once. V usage is TRBV9 and J usage is TRBJ2-2, with a tentative D call TRBD1 (6 bases). Germline CDR1 SGDLS, CDR2 YYNGEE. Trimming took off 3 bases at V and 5 bases at J, with 14 bases between the two ends. This CDR3 contains 15 residues. CDR3 DNA sequence: TGTGCCAGCAGCGGGCACAGGGTAGGAACCGGGGAGCTGTTTTTT. It encodes CASSGHRVGTGELFF.

This clonotype was observed a handful of times. This sequence joins TRBV24-1 and TRBJ1-2; D unresolved. The CDR3 covers 15 residues. Trimming took 4 bases from V and 0 from J, leaving 11 bases between them. The germline gives CDR1 KGHDR, CDR2 SFDVKD. DNA for the CDR3: TGTGCCACCAGTGACCCCACGATCGCTAACTATGGCTACACCTTC. Its protein product is CATSDPTIANYGYTF.

The chain has TRBV6-6 and TRBJ1-2; D is undetermined. Germline-derived CDR1 and CDR2 are MNHNY and SVGAGI (reference sequence). Trimming pared 0 bases from V and 0 bases from J, leaving 5 bases between. The CDR3 totals 14 residues. CDR3 loop: CASSYSEPNYGYTF. Here the CDR3 DNA reads TGTGCCAGCAGTTACTCCGAACCTAACTATGGCTACACCTTC.

The V gene is TRBV30, the J gene TRBJ2-7, with 10 bases aligning to TRBD1. The CDR3 runs to 14 residues. Trimming at V came to 4 bases and at J to 2 bases, leaving 5 bases not matched to a gene. Germline V gene data show CDR1 as GTSNPN and CDR2 as SVGIG (reference sequence). CDR3 residues: CAWTAGQGAYEQYF. The DNA for the CDR3 is TGTGCCTGGACCGCCGGACAGGGGGCCTACGAGCAGTACTTC.

CDR3 in amino acids: CASGQGDNEQFF. Here the CDR3 DNA reads TGTGCCAGCGGGCAGGGGGACAATGAGCAGTTCTTC. The rearrangement links TRBV6-2 or TRBV6-3 to TRBJ2-1; 7 positions agree with TRBD1. Germline V gene lookup returns CDR1 MNHEY and CDR2 SVGEGT. V lost 8 bases and J lost 5; bases outside the gene matches: 3. The CDR3 runs to 12 residues.

V is TRBV20-1 and J is TRBJ2-4; D ambiguous. V was pared by 4 bases and J by 0 bases, with 16 bases between. The CDR3 extends over 16 amino acids. The V gene's germline CDR1 is DFQATT and CDR2 SNEGSKA (reference sequence). CDR3 DNA sequence: TGCAGTGCTACTTCGGTCGTCGGAATAGCCAAAAACATTCAGTACTTC. Translating it yields CSATSVVGIAKNIQYF.

The rearrangement joins TRBV4-3 to TRBJ2-1; 10 nucleotides align to TRBD2. CDR3 length: 15 residues. V lost 4 bases to trimming and J lost 7 bases; unmatched junction nucleotides: 7. Germline CDR1 is LGHNA and CDR2 is YSLEER. In nucleotides, the CDR3 is TGCGCCAGCAGCCCAGCGGGGGGGCCCTTAAATGAGCAGTTCTTC. Its protein product is CASSPAGGPLNEQFF.

The table lists this clonotype with a count of one. The CDR3 DNA reads TGCAGTGCTGGGGCCGGGCTTCGAAAGGAGCTTGGCTACACCTTC. Amino acid sequence: CSAGAGLRKELGYTF. The rearrangement joins TRBV20-1 to TRBJ1-2, with D perhaps matching TRBD1 (5 bases). The CDR3 loop spans 15 amino acids. With 5 bases removed from V and 7 bases from J, the gap between germline ends came to 23 bases. Germline-derived CDR1 and CDR2 are DFQATT and SNEGSKA (reference sequence).